A selection of T cell receptor beta chains follows, all from one sample in a study of CD8+ T cells in alopecia areata. Measured with immunoSEQ multiplex PCR; TCRdb has only the in-frame clones, and not every one. In the table there are roughly 200,000 clones, approximately 62% of which are singletons. Source: CD4+ T cells sorted from blood, taken at week 0. The receptors shown here come from a human donor with alopecia areata. CDR3s include the opening cysteine and the closing phenylalanine or tryptophan. D genes are given only for firm matches. Clone size is stated in some rows and not others, as once, few, many or a class when expanded.

TRBD2 | once | TRBJ2-1 | TRBV7-2 | TGTGCCAGCAGCGGTATAGGCGGGGGGGCCAATGAGCAGTTCTTC | CASSGIGGGANEQFF
. | . | TRBJ2-3 | TRBV2 | TGTGCCAGCAGTGGCCGGGGCAGTAGCACAGATACGCAGTATTTT | CASSGRGSSTDTQYF
. | . | TRBJ2-3 | TRBV9 | TGTGCCAGCAGCCCGGTCCGGCGGTCGGGGGAAGATACGCAGTATTTT | CASSPVRRSGEDTQYF
TRBD1 | . | TRBJ1-1 | TRBV30 | TGTGCCTGGAGTATAGCCGGGACAGGGGGCTCTGAAGCTTTCTTT | CAWSIAGTGGSEAFF
. | . | TRBJ2-7 | TRBV28 | TGTGCCAGCAGCCAGGGACCGCTATCCTACGAGCAGTACTTC | CASSQGPLSYEQYF
TRBD1 | . | TRBJ2-6 | TRBV10-2 | TGCGCCAGCAGTGCGACAGGGGCGGACTCTGGGGCCAACGTCCTGACTTTC | CASSATGADSGANVLTF
. | . | TRBJ2-5 | TRBV29-1 | TGCAGCGTTGCTGGGATCTTCCAAGAGACCCAGTACTTC | CSVAGIFQETQYF
. | . | TRBJ2-3 | TRBV29-1 | TGCAGCGTGGAGGTTCGGGGCACAGATACGCAGTATTTT | CSVEVRGTDTQYF
. | few | TRBJ1-6 | TRBV4-3 | TGCGCCAGCAGCCAAGAGGCCTTCGTGGGGGCAGGCTCACCCCTCCACTTT | CASSQEAFVGAGSPLHF
. | few | TRBJ1-4 | TRBV19 | TGTGCCAGTAATCGTCGTGTTATAGCTAATGAAAAACTGTTTTTT | CASNRRVIANEKLFF
. | . | TRBJ2-3 | TRBV2 | TGTGCCAGCAGTGCCGGGGGCTACGGTACGCAGTATTTT | CASSAGGYGTQYF
TRBD2 | . | TRBJ2-3 | TRBV5-6 | TGTGCCAGCAGCCCGGGACTAGCGGGGGGCACAGATACGCAGTATTTT | CASSPGLAGGTDTQYF
. | . | TRBJ2-1 | TRBV30 | TGTGCCTGGAGTGTACGTGGAGGGGGTGGTGGGAATGAGCAGTTCTTC | CAWSVRGGGGGNEQFF
. | few | TRBJ2-7 | TRBV29-1 | TGCAGCGGCAGAAAAAGTGACTACGAGCAGTACTTC | CSGRKSDYEQYF
. | . | TRBJ2-6 | TRBV30 | TGTGCCTGGAGTGTCCCTCCTGGGGCCAACGTCCTGACTTTC | CAWSVPPGANVLTF
. | few | TRBJ2-3 | TRBV29-1 | TGCAGCGCCCAACAGACAGGCCGCGTACAGTATTTT | CSAQQTGRVQYF
. | . | TRBJ2-5 | TRBV2 | TGTGCCAGCAGGGAGGGGACAGCACAAGAGACCCAGTACTTC | CASREGTAQETQYF
. | . | TRBJ1-1 | TRBV29-1 | TGCAGCGTTGGGGGGCCAGGGGCGGGTGAAGCTTTCTTT | CSVGGPGAGEAFF
TRBD1 | few | TRBJ1-5 | TRBV27 | TGTGCCAGCAGTCATTCGACAGGGGGCGAGCAGCCCCAGCATTTT | CASSHSTGGEQPQHF
. | . | TRBJ1-5 | TRBV25-1 | TGTGCCAGCAGTGAACGCCGTAGCAATCAGCCCCAGCATTTT | CASSERRSNQPQHF
. | few | TRBJ1-1 | TRBV27 | TGTGCCAGCAGTTTTCTTTCGAACACTGAAGCTTTCTTT | CASSFLSNTEAFF
TRBD1 | few | TRBJ2-3 | TRBV7-2 | TGTGCCAGCAGCCCGAGCCGGGGACAGACCCTCACAGATACGCAGTATTTT | CASSPSRGQTLTDTQYF
. | . | TRBJ1-5 | TRBV29-1 | TGCAGCGTTGAAGATGCGACGTATACCCAGCATTTT | CSVEDATYTQHF
TRBD2 | . | TRBJ2-3 | TRBV18 | TGTGCCAGCTCACTGACTAGCGACGGCACAGATACGCAGTATTTT | CASSLTSDGTDTQYF
. | few | TRBJ2-3 | TRBV7-9 | TGTGCCAGCAGCTTCCGCGCAGGGGATTTTAGCACAGATACGCAGTATTTT | CASSFRAGDFSTDTQYF
TRBD2 | . | TRBJ2-2 | TRBV30 | TGTGCCTGGAGCCCCCCACGGGGGGGAACCGGGGAGCTGTTTTTT | CAWSPPRGGTGELFF
TRBD2 | once | TRBJ2-3 | TRBV6-1 | TGTGCCAGCAGTGACTCTAGCGGGGGGGCAGATACGCAGTATTTT | CASSDSSGGADTQYF
. | . | TRBJ1-2 | TRBV27 | TGTGCCAGCAGTTCCCGTGGCCGGGCCCCCTATGGCTACACCTTC | CASSSRGRAPYGYTF
. | . | TRBJ1-4 | TRBV27 | TGTGCCAGCAGCGCCGGGAAAGCTCGGGAAAAACTGTTTTTT | CASSAGKAREKLFF
TRBD1 | . | TRBJ1-1 | TRBV19 | TGTGCCAGTAGTATAGCTGGGACAGTGGGCACTGAAGCTTTCTTT | CASSIAGTVGTEAFF
TRBD1 | . | TRBJ1-2 | TRBV5-1 | TGCGCCAGCAGCCCGGACGGGACAGGGATCGGCTATGGCTACACCTTC | CASSPDGTGIGYGYTF
. | . | TRBJ2-2 | TRBV13 | TGTGCCAGCAGCCCCCCTGCCACCGGGGAGCTGTTTTTT | CASSPPATGELFF
. | . | TRBJ2-2 | TRBV30 | TGTGCCTGGAGTGTACTAGTCCAGACCGGGGAGCTGTTTTTT | CAWSVLVQTGELFF
. | . | TRBJ1-5 | TRBV19 | TGTGCCAGTAAAATGGGGGTGACTCAAAATCAGCCCCAGCATTTT | CASKMGVTQNQPQHF
. | few | TRBJ1-1 | TRBV9 | TGTGCCAGCAGCCCCGGAGGGTGGAAAGCTTTCTTT | CASSPGGWKAFF
TRBD2 | . | TRBJ2-1 | TRBV4-1 | TGCGCCAGCAGCCAAGCACTAGCGGGGGTGTACAATGAGCAGTTCTTC | CASSQALAGVYNEQFF
. | . | TRBJ2-7 | TRBV7-9 | TGTGCCAGCACCCGGGACGGGGCCTACGAGCAGTACTTC | CASTRDGAYEQYF
. | . | TRBJ1-2 | TRBV30 | TGTGCCTCATCCGGGGGGCGCGTTTATGGCTACACCTTC | CASSGGRVYGYTF
. | few | TRBJ1-1 | TRBV5-6 | TGTGCCAGCAGCTTAAAGCGGGACCTAATAAACACTGAAGCTTTCTTT | CASSLKRDLINTEAFF
. | few | TRBJ1-1 | TRBV7-3 | TGTGCCAGCAGCGACAGCATGAACACTGAAGCTTTCTTT | CASSDSMNTEAFF
. | . | TRBJ2-2 | TRBV30 | TGTGCCTGGCGAGATTTCACCGGGGAGCTGTTTTTT | CAWRDFTGELFF
TRBD1 | . | TRBJ1-2 | TRBV11-1 | TGTGCCAGCATAGGACAGGGAGACTATGGCTACACCTTC | CASIGQGDYGYTF
. | . | TRBJ2-2 | TRBV4-3 | TGCGCCAGCAGCCAAGGGCCGAACACCGGGGAGCTGTTTTTT | CASSQGPNTGELFF
. | . | TRBJ2-1 | TRBV20-1 | TGCAGTGCTAGGTTACATGAGCAGTTCTTC | CSARLHEQFF
. | once | TRBJ1-1 | TRBV29-1 | TGCAGCGTTGTCGCAGGGATAACTGAAGCTTTCTTT | CSVVAGITEAFF
TRBD2 | few | TRBJ2-1 | TRBV7-2 | TGTGCCAGCAGCTCATTTTTAGCGGGGGGAAATGAGCAGTTCTTC | CASSSFLAGGNEQFF
. | few | TRBJ2-3 | TRBV15 | TGTGCCACCAGCAGAGATAAGGGGAGGGGGCTCGGAGATACGCAGTATTTT | CATSRDKGRGLGDTQYF
. | . | TRBJ2-2 | TRBV14 | TGTGCCAGCAGCCGGGGTCTCACCGGGGAGCTGTTTTTT | CASSRGLTGELFF